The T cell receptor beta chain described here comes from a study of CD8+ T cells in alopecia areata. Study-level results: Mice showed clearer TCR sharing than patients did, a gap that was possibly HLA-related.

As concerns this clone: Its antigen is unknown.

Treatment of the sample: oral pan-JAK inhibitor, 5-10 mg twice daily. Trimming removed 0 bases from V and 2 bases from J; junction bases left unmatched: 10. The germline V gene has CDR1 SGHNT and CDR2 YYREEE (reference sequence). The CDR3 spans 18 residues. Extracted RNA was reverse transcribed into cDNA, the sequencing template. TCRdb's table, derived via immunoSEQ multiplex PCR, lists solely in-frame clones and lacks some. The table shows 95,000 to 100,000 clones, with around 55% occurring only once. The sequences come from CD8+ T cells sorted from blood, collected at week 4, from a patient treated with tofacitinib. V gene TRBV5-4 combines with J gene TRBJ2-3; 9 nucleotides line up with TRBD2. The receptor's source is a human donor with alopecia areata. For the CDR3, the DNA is TGTGCCAGCAGCTTGGGTACGGACGGCGGGGGGGACACAGATACGCAGTATTTT. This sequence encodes CASSLGTDGGGDTDTQYF. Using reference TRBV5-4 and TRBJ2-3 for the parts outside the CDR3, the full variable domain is ETGVTQSPTHLIKTRGQQVTLRCSSQSGHNTVSWYQQALGQGPQFIFQYYREEENGRGNFPPRFSGLQFPNYSSELNVNALELDDSALYLCASSLGTDGGGDTDTQYFGPGTRLTVL.